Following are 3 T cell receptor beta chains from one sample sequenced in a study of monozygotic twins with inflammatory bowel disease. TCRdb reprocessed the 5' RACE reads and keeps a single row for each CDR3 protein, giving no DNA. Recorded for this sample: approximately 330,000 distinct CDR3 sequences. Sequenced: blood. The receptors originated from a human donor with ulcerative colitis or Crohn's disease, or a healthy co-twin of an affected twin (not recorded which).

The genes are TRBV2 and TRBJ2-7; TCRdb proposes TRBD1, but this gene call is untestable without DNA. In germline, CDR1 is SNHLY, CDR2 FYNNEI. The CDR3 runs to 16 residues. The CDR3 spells CASSSTGTDAGHEQYF.

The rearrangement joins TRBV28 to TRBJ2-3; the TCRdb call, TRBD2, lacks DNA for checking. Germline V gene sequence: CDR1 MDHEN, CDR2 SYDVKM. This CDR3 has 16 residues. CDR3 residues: CASSFGHLGSLDTQYF.

The CDR3 sequence: CASRERLARNEQFF. The J gene is TRBJ2-1, the V gene TRBV6-1; TCRdb outputs TRBD2, but without DNA this stays unchecked. The CDR3 extends over 14 amino acids. CDR1 and CDR2 (germline): MNHNS, SASEGT.